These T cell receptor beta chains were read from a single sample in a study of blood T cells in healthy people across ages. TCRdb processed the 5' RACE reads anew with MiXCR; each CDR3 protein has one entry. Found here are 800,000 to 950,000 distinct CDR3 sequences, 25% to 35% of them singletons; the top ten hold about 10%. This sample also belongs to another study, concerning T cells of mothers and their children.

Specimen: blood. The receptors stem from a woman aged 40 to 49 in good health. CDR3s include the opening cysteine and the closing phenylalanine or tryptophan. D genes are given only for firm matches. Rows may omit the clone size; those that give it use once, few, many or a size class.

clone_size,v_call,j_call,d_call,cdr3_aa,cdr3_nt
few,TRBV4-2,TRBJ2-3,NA,CASSQDTPISASTDTQYF,TGTGCCAGCAGCCAAGATACGCCTATCTCCGCTAGCACAGATACGCAGTATTTT
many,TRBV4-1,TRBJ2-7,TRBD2,CASSPQGGGRYEQYF,TGCGCCAGCAGCCCTCAAGGCGGGGGGCGGTACGAGCAGTACTTC
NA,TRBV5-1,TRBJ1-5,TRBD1,CAGSPGEGAGNQPQHF,TGCGCCGGCAGCCCGGGTGAGGGGGCAGGCAATCAGCCCCAGCATTTT
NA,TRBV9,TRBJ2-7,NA,CASSPGHHCEQYF,TGTGCCAGCAGCCCGGGACACCACTGCGAGCAGTACTTC
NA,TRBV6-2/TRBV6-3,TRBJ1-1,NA,CASSYSSQTFPSEAFF,TGTGCCAGCAGTTACTCGAGTCAGACATTCCCCTCTGAAGCTTTCTTT
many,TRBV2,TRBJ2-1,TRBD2,CASSETGLADNNEQFF,TGTGCCAGCAGTGAAACCGGACTAGCGGACAACAATGAGCAGTTCTTC
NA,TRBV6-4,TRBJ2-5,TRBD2,CAGMKASGASNEQYF,TGTGCCGGCATGAAAGCTAGCGGGGCCAGCAATGAGCAGTACTTC
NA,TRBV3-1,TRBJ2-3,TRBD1,CASSTRDRGRTDTQYF,TGTGCCAGCAGCACCCGGGACAGGGGGCGAACAGATACGCAGTATTTT
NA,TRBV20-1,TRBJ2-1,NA,CSARDRGGGGLSYNEQFF,TGCAGTGCTAGAGATCGAGGCGGCGGGGGCCTGTCCTACAATGAGCAGTTCTTC
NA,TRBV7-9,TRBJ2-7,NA,CASSPQDRGLSYEQYF,TGTGCCAGCAGCCCCCAGGACAGAGGGCTCTCCTACGAGCAGTACTTC
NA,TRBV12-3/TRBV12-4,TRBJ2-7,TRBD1,CASSHDGTGIDYEQYF,TGTGCCAGCAGCCACGATGGGACAGGGATCGACTACGAGCAGTACTTC
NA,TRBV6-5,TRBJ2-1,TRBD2,CASSSTSGLSYNEQFF,TGTGCCAGCAGCTCGACTAGCGGACTCTCCTACAATGAGCAGTTCTTC